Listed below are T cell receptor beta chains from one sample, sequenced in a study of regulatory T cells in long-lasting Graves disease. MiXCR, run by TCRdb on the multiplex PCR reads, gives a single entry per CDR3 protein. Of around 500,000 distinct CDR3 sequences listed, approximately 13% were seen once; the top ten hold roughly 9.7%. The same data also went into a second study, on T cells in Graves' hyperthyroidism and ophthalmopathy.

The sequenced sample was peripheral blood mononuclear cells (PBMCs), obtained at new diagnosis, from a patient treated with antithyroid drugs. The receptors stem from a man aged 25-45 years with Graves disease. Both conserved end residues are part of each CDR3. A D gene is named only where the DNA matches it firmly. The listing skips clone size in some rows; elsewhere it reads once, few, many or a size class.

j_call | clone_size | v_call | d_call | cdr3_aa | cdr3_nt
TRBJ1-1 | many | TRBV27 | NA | CASSFGLLTEAFF | TGTGCCAGCAGTTTCGGACTCCTCACTGAAGCTTTCTTT
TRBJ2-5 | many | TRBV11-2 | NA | CASTRGGTQYF | TGTGCCAGCACAAGGGGTGGGACCCAGTACTTC
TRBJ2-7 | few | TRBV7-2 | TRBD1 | CASSSQGALNYEQYF | TGTGCCAGCAGCTCCCAGGGGGCCCTCAACTACGAGCAGTACTTC
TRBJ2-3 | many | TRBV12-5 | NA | CASGLGLSTDTQYF | TGTGCTAGTGGTTTGGGACTTAGCACAGATACGCAGTATTTT
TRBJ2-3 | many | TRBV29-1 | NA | CSVSSGWLGEDTQYF | TGCAGCGTATCAAGCGGGTGGCTAGGCGAAGATACGCAGTATTTT
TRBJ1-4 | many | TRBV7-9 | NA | CASSALLQITNEKLFF | TGTGCCAGCAGCGCACTTCTCCAGATAACTAATGAAAAACTGTTTTTT
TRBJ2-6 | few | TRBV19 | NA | CASSMGAGANVLTF | TGTGCCAGTAGTATGGGGGCTGGGGCCAACGTCCTGACTTTC
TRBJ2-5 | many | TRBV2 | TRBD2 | CASSERGSGRNLETQYF | TGTGCCAGCAGTGAAAGGGGTAGCGGGAGGAATTTAGAGACCCAGTACTTC
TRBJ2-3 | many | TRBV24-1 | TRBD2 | CATSDFVGGLAGDTQYF | TGTGCCACCAGTGATTTTGTTGGGGGACTAGCAGGGGATACGCAGTATTTT
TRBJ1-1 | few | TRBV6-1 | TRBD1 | CASSEQGQGNTEAFF | TGTGCCAGCAGTGAACAGGGACAGGGGAACACTGAAGCTTTCTTT
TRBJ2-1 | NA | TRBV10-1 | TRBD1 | CASSESGTGYNEQFF | TGCGCCAGCAGTGAGTCGGGGACAGGCTACAATGAGCAGTTCTTC
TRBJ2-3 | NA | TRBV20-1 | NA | CSARLEGSTDTQYF | TGCAGTGCTAGACTCGAGGGGAGCACAGATACGCAGTATTTT
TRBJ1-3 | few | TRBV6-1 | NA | CASRPGTRGNTIYF | TGTGCCAGCAGACCCGGGACGAGAGGAAACACCATATATTTT
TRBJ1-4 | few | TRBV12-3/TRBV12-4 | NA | CASSVSGEKLFF | TGTGCCAGCAGCGTCAGCGGGGAAAAACTGTTTTTT
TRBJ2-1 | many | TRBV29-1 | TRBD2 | CSVEDLMREGLYEQFF | TGCAGCGTTGAAGATCTTATGCGGGAGGGCCTTTATGAGCAGTTCTTC
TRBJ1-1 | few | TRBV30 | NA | CAWRVGPVNTEAFF | TGTGCCTGGAGGGTGGGCCCCGTAAACACTGAAGCTTTCTTT
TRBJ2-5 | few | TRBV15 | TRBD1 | CATSWGTGKETQYF | TGTGCCACCAGCTGGGGGACAGGGAAAGAGACCCAGTACTTC
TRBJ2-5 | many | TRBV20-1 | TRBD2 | CSARFLGLATKQETQYF | TGCAGTGCTAGATTCCTGGGACTAGCGACAAAACAAGAGACCCAGTACTTC
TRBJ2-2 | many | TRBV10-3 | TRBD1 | CATRFSGQGDTGELFF | TGTGCCACGAGGTTCTCCGGACAGGGCGACACCGGGGAGCTGTTTTTT
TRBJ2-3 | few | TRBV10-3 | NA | CAISPQGGAGDTQYF | TGTGCCATCAGCCCCCAGGGGGGAGCGGGAGATACGCAGTATTTT
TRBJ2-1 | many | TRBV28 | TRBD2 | CASSQGLAEDNEQFF | TGTGCCAGCAGTCAAGGACTAGCGGAAGACAATGAGCAGTTCTTC
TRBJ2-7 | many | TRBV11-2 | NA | CASSLGSREQYF | TGTGCCAGCAGCTTAGGTTCGAGAGAGCAGTACTTC
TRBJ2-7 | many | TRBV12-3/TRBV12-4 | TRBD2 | CASSLETSGRRNEQYF | TGTGCCAGCAGTTTAGAGACTAGCGGGAGGCGAAACGAGCAGTACTTC
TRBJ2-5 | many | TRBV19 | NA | CASRSFQGGETQYF | TGTGCCAGTAGGAGCTTCCAGGGGGGGGAGACCCAGTACTTC
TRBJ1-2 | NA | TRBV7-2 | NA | CASSVINNAQKRGLDYGYTF | TGTGCCAGCAGCGTGATAAATAACGCTCAAAAGAGGGGACTTGACTATGGCTACACCTTC
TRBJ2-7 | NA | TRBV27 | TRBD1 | CASRQPGQGSYEQYF | TGTGCCAGCAGGCAACCGGGACAGGGCTCCTACGAGCAGTACTTC
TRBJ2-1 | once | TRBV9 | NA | CASSPGQTSANEQFF | TGTGCCAGCAGCCCCGGACAGACGTCGGCGAATGAGCAGTTCTTC
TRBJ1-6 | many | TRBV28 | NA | CASSFPGESPLHF | TGTGCCAGCAGTTTTCCTGGGGAATCACCCCTCCACTTT
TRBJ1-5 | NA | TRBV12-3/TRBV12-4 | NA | CASSLRTDSNQPQHF | TGTGCCAGCAGTTTAAGGACGGATAGCAATCAGCCCCAGCATTTT
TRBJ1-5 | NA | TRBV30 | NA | CARSAPPGYGQPQHF | TGTGCCCGGAGTGCCCCCCCCGGGTATGGTCAGCCCCAGCATTTT
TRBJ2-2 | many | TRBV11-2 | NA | CASSLAERDTGELFF | TGTGCCAGCAGCTTAGCTGAAAGAGACACCGGGGAGCTGTTTTTT
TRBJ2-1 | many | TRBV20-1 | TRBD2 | CSARELAGGPGNEQFF | TGCAGTGCTAGAGAGTTAGCGGGAGGGCCGGGGAATGAGCAGTTCTTC
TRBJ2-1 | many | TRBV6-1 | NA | CASSEPGVLPNEQFF | TGTGCCAGCAGTGAACCGGGCGTACTCCCCAATGAGCAGTTCTTC
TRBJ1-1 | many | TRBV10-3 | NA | CAISGGMNTEAFF | TGTGCCATCAGCGGGGGGATGAACACTGAAGCTTTCTTT
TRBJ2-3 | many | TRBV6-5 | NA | CASSYSTLLGTDTQYF | TGTGCCAGCAGTTACTCGACCTTACTGGGCACAGATACGCAGTATTTT
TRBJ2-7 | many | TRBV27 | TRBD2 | CASSPGLAGVEQYF | TGTGCCAGCAGTCCCGGACTAGCGGGAGTAGAGCAGTACTTC
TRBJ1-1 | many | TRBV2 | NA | CASSTDTNTEAFF | TGTGCCAGCAGTACAGACACGAACACTGAAGCTTTCTTT
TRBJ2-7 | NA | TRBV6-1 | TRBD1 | CASGDSGSEQYF | TGTGCCAGCGGGGACAGCGGATCTGAGCAGTACTTC
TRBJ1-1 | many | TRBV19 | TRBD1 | CASQTGGSTEAFF | TGTGCCAGCCAGACAGGGGGAAGCACTGAAGCTTTCTTT
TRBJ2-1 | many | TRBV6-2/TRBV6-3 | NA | CASSYSIGGTYNEQFF | TGTGCCAGCAGTTACTCGATTGGGGGAACTTACAATGAGCAGTTCTTC
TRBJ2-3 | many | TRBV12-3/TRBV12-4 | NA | CASSSDYLRRDTQYF | TGTGCCAGCAGTTCCGACTACCTTAGACGAGATACGCAGTATTTT
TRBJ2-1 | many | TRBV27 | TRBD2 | CASSLLGTSGGNEQFF | TGTGCCAGCAGTCTACTCGGGACTAGCGGGGGCAATGAGCAGTTCTTC
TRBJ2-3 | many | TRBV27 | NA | CASSQRWGSDTQYF | TGTGCCAGCAGCCAACGGTGGGGGTCAGATACGCAGTATTTT
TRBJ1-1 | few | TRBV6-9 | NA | CASSYAQGMNTEAFF | TGTGCCAGCAGTTACGCACAGGGTATGAACACTGAAGCTTTCTTT
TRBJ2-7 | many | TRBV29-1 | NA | CSVEGDFTYEQYF | TGCAGCGTTGAGGGGGACTTTACATACGAGCAGTACTTC
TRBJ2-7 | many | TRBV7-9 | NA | CASSLAAEGQYF | TGTGCCAGCAGCTTAGCAGCGGAGGGGCAGTACTTC
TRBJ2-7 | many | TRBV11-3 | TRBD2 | CASSLDAGRAHEQYF | TGTGCCAGCAGCTTAGACGCCGGGAGGGCCCACGAGCAGTACTTC
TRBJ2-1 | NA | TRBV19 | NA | CASTEDGMGNEQFF | TGTGCCAGTACCGAGGACGGAATGGGCAATGAGCAGTTCTTC
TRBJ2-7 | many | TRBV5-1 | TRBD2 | CATAPLGLAGGPGEQYF | TGCGCCACCGCGCCCCTGGGACTAGCGGGAGGGCCTGGCGAGCAGTACTTC
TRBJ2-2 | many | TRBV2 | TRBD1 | CASTGGTNTGELFF | TGTGCCAGCACAGGGGGTACGAACACCGGGGAGCTGTTTTTT
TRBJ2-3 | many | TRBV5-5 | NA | CASSLGGTEGDTQYF | TGTGCCAGCAGCTTGGGGGGAACCGAGGGAGATACGCAGTATTTT
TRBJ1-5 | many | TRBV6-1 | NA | CASSEVFGQPQHF | TGTGCCAGCAGTGAAGTGTTTGGTCAGCCCCAGCATTTT
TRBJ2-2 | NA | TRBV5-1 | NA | CASSLGGTNTGELFF | TGCGCCAGCAGCTTGGGGGGGACGAACACCGGGGAGCTGTTTTTT
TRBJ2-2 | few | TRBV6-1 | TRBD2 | CASLTSGTGTGELFF | TGTGCCAGCCTCACCAGCGGGACGGGGACCGGGGAGCTGTTTTTT
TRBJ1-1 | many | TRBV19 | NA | CASSRGELNTEAFF | TGTGCCAGTAGTAGGGGGGAGCTGAACACTGAAGCTTTCTTT
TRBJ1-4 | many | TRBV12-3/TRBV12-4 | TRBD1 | CASKTGNTNEKLFF | TGTGCCAGCAAGACAGGGAATACTAATGAAAAACTGTTTTTT
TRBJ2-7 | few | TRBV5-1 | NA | CASRNPPSEPYEQYF | TGCGCCAGCAGGAATCCCCCTAGCGAACCCTACGAGCAGTACTTC
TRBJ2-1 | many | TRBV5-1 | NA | CASHEGNEQFF | TGCGCCAGCCACGAGGGCAATGAGCAGTTCTTC